This TCR beta chain was retrieved from a study of blood T cell repertoires in COVID-19. CDR1 is ENHRY and CDR2 is SYGVKD in the germline V gene. Trimming shortened V by 1 base and J by 7 bases, and 10 bases separated the two germline ends. This CDR3 comprises 13 residues. The repertoire was sequenced with immunoSEQ multiplex PCR; TCRdb's copy has only in-frame clones and lacks some. The sample contains approximately 130,000 clones, roughly four fifths of which appear only once. The gene calls are TRBV10-3 and TRBJ1-1, with D possibly matching TRBD1 (5 bases). The receptor's source is a human donor in a cohort sampled during active COVID-19. The sample was peripheral blood. The CDR3 nucleotides are TGTGCCATCAGTGAGTTGCAGGGTCGTGAAGCTTTCTTT. This encodes CAISELQGREAFF.